The 9 T cell receptor beta chains listed next were all sequenced from one sample in a study of CD4 T cells in relation to SARS-CoV-2 and coronaviruses. No cognate antigen is known for these TCRs. Unexposed donor CD4+ T cells date from about 2011-2018, before the COVID-19 pandemic. CD4+ T cells were isolated from the cells after around 9 days of culture. Here immunoSEQ multiplex PCR was the method, and the copy in TCRdb shows in-frame clones only, minus some. The table lists more than 15,000 clones, 77% of them singletons. Input material: CD4+ T cells from PBMCs, cultured in vitro. The receptors come from a human donor in good health.

This chain connects TRBV5-1 to TRBJ1-4, with D maybe TRBD1 (5 bases). The CDR3 loop spans 15 amino acids. Per the germline V gene, CDR1 is SGHRS and CDR2 is YFSETQ. The germline V and J ends were trimmed by 5 bases and 5 bases, with 16 bases remaining between them. CDR3 sequence reads: CASSRAGKGNEKLFF. CDR3 bases: TGCGCCAGCAGTCGTGCCGGGAAGGGGAATGAAAAACTGTTTTTT. The whole variable domain, filled in from reference TRBV5-1 and TRBJ1-4, reads KAGVTQTPRYLIKTRGQQVTLSCSPISGHRSVSWYQQTPGQGLQFLFEYFSETQRNKGNFPGRFSGRQFSNSRSEMNVSTLELGDSALYLCASSRAGKGNEKLFFGSGTQLSVL.

This chain joins TRBV5-1 and TRBJ1-2; D gene uncertain. V was shortened by 0 bases and J by 6 bases, with 6 bases between the two germline ends. CDR3 length equals 12 residues. Germline assignment: CDR1 SGHRS and CDR2 YFSETQ. In DNA form, the CDR3 reads TGCGCCAGCAGCTTGGAAGCCGATGGCTACACCTTC. Protein product: CASSLEADGYTF.

The chain combines TRBV10-3 with TRBJ1-5; D is uncertain. V gave up 5 bases and J gave up 0 bases, with 5 bases separating them. The length of the CDR3 is 13 residues. CDR1 ENHRY and CDR2 SYGVKD come from the germline V gene. The CDR3 is CAISIDSNQPQHF. DNA of the CDR3: TGTGCCATCAGTATAGATAGCAATCAGCCCCAGCATTTT.

The chain uses TRBV20-1 and TRBJ2-1; 9 positions agree with TRBD2. The CDR3 sequence is 14 residues long. Germline values: CDR1 DFQATT, CDR2 SNEGSKA (reference sequence). The junction had 4 bases not matched to a gene; V was cut back by 3 bases and J by 4 bases. CDR3 sequence (DNA): TGCAGTGCTAGTAGCGGGAGTATGTACAATGAGCAGTTCTTC. Its protein product is CSASSGSMYNEQFF.

The table lists this clone with a count of one. This CDR3 reads CASSLGAGRGPQHF. In DNA form, the CDR3 reads TGCGCCAGCAGCTTGGGCGCAGGGCGAGGGCCCCAGCATTTT. The V call is TRBV5-1, the J call TRBJ1-5; D might be TRBD1 (5 bases). V was cut by 0 bases and J by 9 bases, with 13 bases left in between. This CDR3 is 14 amino acids long. Per germline, CDR1 SGHRS and CDR2 YFSETQ.

This chain uses TRBV19 with TRBJ1-2; 7 nucleotides match TRBD1. V lost 4 bases to trimming and J lost 2 bases; unmatched junction nucleotides: 10. Germline lookup yields CDR1 LNHDA and CDR2 SQIVND (reference sequence). The CDR3 extends over 16 amino acids. The CDR3 sequence is CASSTPGTAPNYGYTF. CDR3 coding DNA: TGTGCCAGTAGTACCCCCGGGACAGCACCAAACTATGGCTACACCTTC.

The chain couples TRBV18 to TRBJ2-2, with D perhaps TRBD1 (5 bases). The CDR3 is 14 residues long. Germline V gene sequence: CDR1 KGHSH, CDR2 LQKENI. The V and J ends lost 5 bases and 2 bases respectively, with 9 bases between them. The CDR3 is CASSTQGNTGELFF. For the CDR3, the DNA is TGTGCCAGCTCAACCCAGGGCAACACCGGGGAGCTGTTTTTT. The full variable domain, with the rest looked up from reference TRBV18 and TRBJ2-2, is NAGVMQNPRHLVRRRGQEARLRCSPMKGHSHVYWYRQLPEEGLKFMVYLQKENIIDESGMPKERFSAEFPKEGPSILRIQQVVRGDSAAYFCASSTQGNTGELFFGEGSRLTVL.

The chain has TRBV7-9 and TRBJ2-1, with D tentatively TRBD2 (6 bases). Trimming removed 5 bases from V and 7 bases from J, with 18 bases in between. Per germline, CDR1 SEHNR and CDR2 FQNEAQ (reference sequence). The CDR3 covers 15 residues. CDR3 protein: CASSPSWDLSNEQFF. The CDR3, as DNA: TGTGCCAGCAGCCCTTCCTGGGACTTATCGAATGAGCAGTTCTTC.

The rearrangement uses TRBV7-6 and TRBJ1-1; 8 nucleotides align to TRBD1. Germline trimming cut 5 bases from V and 4 bases from J; bases unmatched to any gene: 3. Germline CDR1 and CDR2: SGHVS and FNYEAQ. CDR3 length equals 13 residues. CDR3 in amino acids: CASSVTGGTEAFF. In DNA, the CDR3 is TGTGCCAGCAGCGTTACAGGGGGCACTGAAGCTTTCTTT. The variable domain in full, with the rest retrieved from reference TRBV7-6 and TRBJ1-1, is GAGVSQSPRYKVTKRGQDVALRCDPISGHVSLYWYRQALGQGPEFLTYFNYEAQQDKSGLPNDRFSAERPEGSISTLTIQRTEQRDSAMYRCASSVTGGTEAFFGQGTRLTVV.